The clone carrying this T cell receptor (beta chain) was seen a few times. The antigen remains unidentified. No treatment had been given to any patient before thyroid surgery. This specimen belongs to a study of metastatic and nonmetastatic thyroid tumors. Study in general: For malignant and benign thyroid patients, tumor or nodule tissue and blood were the sources whose repertoires were compared. Study-wide findings and caveats: It was reported that TCR beta diversity was significantly higher in malignant thyroid tumors than benign nodules, in blood and tumor.

Per the original data handling: CDR3 differences across clinicopathological groups were used to build a distant-metastasis classifier for papillary thyroid cancer. TCRdb used MiXCR to call clones anew from the PCR reads. TCRdb, not the authors, supplied the V and J calls. Here the sample spans tens of thousands of clones, about 20% being singletons. This CDR3 spans 16 amino acids. V lost 7 bases, J lost 5 bases, and 13 bases stayed unmatched. Germline loops: CDR1 KGHSY, CDR2 FQNENV. The origin of this receptor is a female donor with papillary thyroid cancer or a benign thyroid nodule (not recorded which). Some clones in this sample may be carry-over from other donors' samples. Material: blood. The gene calls are TRBV16 and TRBJ2-3, with 9 bases identical to TRBD1. The CDR3 protein is CASIHGTGCYEDTQYF. CDR3 coding DNA: TGTGCCAGCATCCATGGGACAGGGTGCTATGAAGATACGCAGTATTTT.